One sample yielded the 11 T cell receptor beta chains listed below, sequenced in a study of cytomegalovirus exposure and HLA in healthy donors. Primers included in the PCR were 60 Vbeta and 13 Jbeta primers. Using immunoSEQ multiplex PCR, the repertoire was profiled, and TCRdb retains in-frame clones only, with some absent. The table has approximately 71,000 clones, around 72% seen once. The specimen sequenced was PBMCs. These receptors all come from a woman in her 40s in good health and CMV-seropositive.

The gene calls are TRBV28 and TRBJ2-7; D possibly corresponds to TRBD1 (6 bases). CDR1 is MDHEN, CDR2 SYDVKM, per germline. The CDR3 is made up of 13 amino acids. V was clipped by 5 bases and J by 4 bases, with 12 bases between them. The CDR3 sequence: CASSPGTPYEQYF. As DNA, the CDR3 is TGTGCCAGCAGTCCCGGGACACCATACGAGCAGTACTTC.

This clone was seen a few times. The V call is TRBV10-3, the J call TRBJ2-5; D gene uncertain. The V gene's germline CDR1 is ENHRY and CDR2 SYGVKD. The CDR3 runs to 12 residues. Trimming removed 0 bases at V and 5 bases at J, with 4 bases between. The chain's CDR3 is CAISESLETQYF. CDR3 in DNA: TGTGCCATCAGTGAGTCCCTGGAGACCCAGTACTTC.

As for this clone: The same CDR3 is also encoded by other DNA sequences in this sample. This rearrangement joins TRBV2 to TRBJ2-5, with 7 positions matching TRBD1. From germline, CDR1 is SNHLY and CDR2 FYNNEI. The junction had 3 bases not matched to a gene; V was cut back by 6 bases and J by 2 bases. The CDR3 runs to 13 residues. CDR3 sequence (DNA): TGTGCCAGCAGCAGGGACAGTCAAGAGACCCAGTACTTC. Translated: CASSRDSQETQYF.

This rearrangement joins TRBV27 to TRBJ1-1, with TRBD1 identical over 9 bases. There are 13 residues in the CDR3. J lost 5 bases, V lost 6 bases, and 4 bases had no gene match. CDR1 is MNHEY, CDR2 SMNVEV, per germline (reference sequence). The CDR3 reads CASSLDRGTEAFF. CDR3 sequence (DNA): TGTGCCAGCAGCCTAGACAGGGGGACTGAAGCTTTCTTT.

In DNA, the CDR3 is TGTGCCAGCAGTCCCCAGGGGTTCCACGAGCAGTACTTC. This encodes CASSPQGFHEQYF. This chain joins TRBV6-6 and TRBJ2-5; D might be TRBD1 (6 bases). TRBJ2-7 explains the end of the DNA better; the J call may be wrong. The CDR3 totals 13 residues. CDR1 is MNHNY, CDR2 SVGAGI, per germline (reference sequence).

The chain carries TRBV11-2 and TRBJ2-3, with unresolved D. The CDR3 contains 13 residues. Trimming stripped 5 bases from V and 1 base from J, with 7 bases between. Germline CDR1 and CDR2: SGHAT and FQNNGV. The CDR3 loop is CASSLLGTDTQYF. The CDR3 DNA is TGTGCCAGCAGCCTCTTAGGCACAGATACGCAGTATTTT.

The genes are TRBV9 and TRBJ1-1; the D is unclear. The germline gives CDR1 SGDLS, CDR2 YYNGEE. The CDR3 spans 14 residues. Trimming took 0 bases from V and 9 from J, leaving 15 bases between them. The CDR3 sequence is CASSVEDQDTKAFF. The CDR3 nucleotides read TGTGCCAGCAGCGTAGAGGATCAAGATACTAAAGCTTTCTTT.

Points on this clone: Other DNA sequences in this sample translate to the same CDR3. This CDR3 is CASSETSGGADTQYF. CDR3 sequence (DNA): TGTGCCAGCAGTGAGACTAGCGGGGGGGCAGATACGCAGTATTTT. V is TRBV6-1 and J is TRBJ2-3, with TRBD2 matching 14 bases. Trimming removed 3 bases from V and 4 bases from J; junction bases left unmatched: 0. The germline gives CDR1 MNHNS, CDR2 SASEGT. This CDR3 spans 15 amino acids.

This chain connects TRBV5-1 to TRBJ2-7, with TRBD1 matching over 9 bases. The ends lost 4 bases at V and 0 bases at J; junction bases unmatched: 5. The CDR3 has 15 amino acids. From germline, CDR1 is SGHRS and CDR2 YFSETQ. CDR3 amino acids: CASSVWTGDSYEQYF. The CDR3 coding sequence is TGCGCCAGCAGCGTCTGGACAGGGGACTCCTACGAGCAGTACTTC.

This clone was recorded once. This chain uses TRBV2 with TRBJ2-7, with a weak D call TRBD2 (7 bases). V gave up 10 bases and J gave up 5 bases, with 21 bases separating them. The length of the CDR3 is 14 residues. Germline CDR1 is SNHLY and CDR2 is FYNNEI. CDR3 in DNA: TGTGCCACCGTAAGGGGGGGGGCAGCCCACGAGCAGTACTTC. It codes for CATVRGGAAHEQYF.

This clone came up once. The chain employs TRBV2 and TRBJ2-5; 9 bases are shared with TRBD2. The germline CDR1 and CDR2 sequences are SNHLY and FYNNEI. This CDR3 comprises 15 residues. With 2 bases clipped from V and 7 bases from J, the junction kept 8 bases outside the gene matches. CDR3 region: CASSELAGLVGTQYF. CDR3 nucleotide sequence: TGTGCCAGCAGTGAACTAGCGGGGTTGGTAGGGACCCAGTACTTC.